The 28 T cell receptor beta chains below all came from one sample that was sequenced in a study of cytomegalovirus exposure and HLA in healthy donors. PCR employed 60 Vbeta and 13 Jbeta primers. This table comes from immunoSEQ multiplex PCR, and its TCRdb copy is limited to in-frame clones, with some not included. The sample carries roughly 180,000 clones, approximately 85% recorded once. The material sequenced was PBMCs. The receptors here all came from a man aged 18-30 years in good health and CMV-seropositive.

The count of this clone is one. The chain links TRBV6-5 to TRBJ2-7, with 8 positions matching TRBD2. V trimming: 8 bases; J trimming: 2 bases; junction bases outside the gene matches: 8. The CDR3 spans 14 residues. Germline V gene data show CDR1 as MNHEY and CDR2 as SVGAGI. This CDR3 is CASREGAVAYEQYF. As DNA, the CDR3 is TGTGCCAGCCGGGAGGGCGCGGTGGCCTACGAGCAGTACTTC.

J is TRBJ2-3 and V is TRBV6-1, with 11 positions matching TRBD2. V lost 6 bases to trimming and J lost 3 bases; unmatched junction nucleotides: 5. The CDR3 has 15 amino acids. Per germline, CDR1 MNHNS and CDR2 SASEGT. The CDR3 is CASSPTSGDTDTQYF. CDR3 DNA: TGTGCCAGCAGCCCGACTAGCGGGGATACAGATACGCAGTATTTT.

The chain joins TRBV6-5 to TRBJ1-2; 8 positions agree with TRBD1. Germline V CDR1 and CDR2: MNHEY, SVGAGI. V lost 6 bases and J lost 4; bases outside the gene matches: 4. The CDR3 loop spans 13 amino acids. The CDR3 DNA reads TGTGCCAGCAGGCGCGGGACAGGCTATGGCTACACCTTC. Residues: CASRRGTGYGYTF.

The chain is built from TRBV29-1 and TRBJ2-3; 10 positions agree with TRBD2. Germline CDR1 SQVTM, CDR2 ANQGSEA. The CDR3 extends over 17 amino acids. Here the CDR3 reads CSTRGQSGTSDVLTQYF. The CDR3 DNA follows: TGCAGTACTAGGGGCCAATCGGGGACTAGCGATGTATTGACGCAGTATTTT.

The chain recombines TRBV2 with TRBJ1-6; D possibly corresponds to TRBD1 (5 bases). This CDR3 contains 16 residues. Germline V gives CDR1 SNHLY, CDR2 FYNNEI. V dropped 6 bases and J dropped 6 bases, with 18 bases sitting between them. DNA for the CDR3: TGTGCCAGCAGAGCCTTGACAGTAGCGGGTAATTCACCCCTCCACTTT. This sequence encodes CASRALTVAGNSPLHF.

The V call is TRBV11-2, the J call TRBJ2-7, with 9 bases aligning to TRBD1. The CDR3 extends over 14 amino acids. V shed 5 bases and J 3 bases; nucleotides not matched to a gene: 5. Germline V lookup: CDR1 SGHAT, CDR2 FQNNGV. The CDR3 DNA reads TGTGCCAGCAGCCTACAGGGGGCCGTCTACGAGCAGTACTTC. Amino acid sequence: CASSLQGAVYEQYF.

This clone showed up just a few times. The V call is TRBV4-1, the J call TRBJ1-1; no reliable D call. Germline lookup yields CDR1 MGHRA and CDR2 YSYEKL. The CDR3 covers 14 residues. V was trimmed by 4 bases and J by 2 bases, leaving 11 bases between them. The CDR3 reads CASSRVGVNTEAFF. Here the CDR3 DNA reads TGCGCCAGCAGCCGAGTCGGAGTAAACACTGAAGCTTTCTTT.

The V and J genes are TRBV9 and TRBJ2-7, with 9 bases lining up with TRBD1. The V gene's germline CDR1 is SGDLS and CDR2 YYNGEE. Trimming removed 0 bases from V and 6 bases from J; junction bases left unmatched: 7. The CDR3 totals 15 residues. The CDR3 sequence is CASSVAGDREREQYF. In DNA, the CDR3 is TGTGCCAGCAGCGTAGCAGGGGACAGGGAGCGCGAGCAGTACTTC.

The chain uses TRBV7-2 and TRBJ2-7, with D perhaps TRBD1 (6 bases). Germline V gene sequence: CDR1 SGHTA, CDR2 FQGNSA. The CDR3 has 16 residues. The V and J ends lost 1 base and 3 bases respectively, with 16 bases between them. The CDR3 here is CASSLGPMDRFYEQYF. The CDR3 bases are TGTGCCAGCAGCTTAGGCCCTATGGACAGATTCTACGAGCAGTACTTC.

This clone occurred once. This chain links TRBV7-2 with TRBJ2-7; 8 bases align to TRBD1. The CDR3 spans 16 residues. CDR1 and CDR2 (germline): SGHTA, FQGNSA. V lost 3 bases, J lost 2 bases, and 9 bases stayed unmatched. The CDR3 DNA sequence: TGTGCCAGCAGCTTTCTCGCGACAGGGGTTCCCTACGAGCAGTACTTC. It yields the protein CASSFLATGVPYEQYF.

The V gene is TRBV7-9, the J gene TRBJ1-1, with D perhaps matching TRBD1 (5 bases). The V end was cut by 5 bases, the J end by 5 bases, with 12 bases between. From germline, CDR1 is SEHNR and CDR2 FQNEAQ (reference sequence). The CDR3 runs 13 residues. The DNA for the CDR3 is TGTGCCAGCAGCCCTACGGGGGGTACTGAAGCTTTCTTT. Amino acids: CASSPTGGTEAFF.

This clone came up a few times. This chain connects TRBV4-1 to TRBJ2-7; TRBD2 matches 11 bases. The CDR3 spans 14 residues. Germline lookup yields CDR1 MGHRA and CDR2 YSYEKL. J was trimmed by 7 bases and V by 3 bases; bases with no gene match: 5. In DNA, the CDR3 is TGCGCCAGCAGCCAGGCGACTAGCGGGGTTGAGCAGTACTTC. It is translated as CASSQATSGVEQYF.

This rearrangement joins TRBV19 to TRBJ1-5; 12 bases agree with TRBD1. Germline values: CDR1 LNHDA, CDR2 SQIVND (reference sequence). Losses at the gene ends were 4 bases for V and 2 bases for J; bases not matched to a gene: 6. The CDR3 totals 17 residues. CDR3 loop: CASSNRDRGRGNQPQHF. Here the CDR3 DNA reads TGTGCCAGTAGTAACCGGGACAGGGGGCGAGGCAATCAGCCCCAGCATTTT.

The chain is built from TRBV10-3 and TRBJ2-6; tentatively, D is TRBD1 (5 bases). The germline CDR1 and CDR2 sequences are ENHRY and SYGVKD. V lost 2 bases and J lost 10, with 9 bases in between. The CDR3 is 13 residues long. The CDR3 DNA is TGTGCCATCAGTGAGGCAGGGTCAAACGTCCTGACTTTC. Encoded protein: CAISEAGSNVLTF.

Comment on this clone: This CDR3 is also generated by other DNA sequences in the sample. V usage is TRBV28 and J usage is TRBJ1-1; TRBD1 agrees at 7 bases. The CDR3 length is 12 residues. The V gene's germline CDR1 is MDHEN and CDR2 SYDVKM. With V trimmed by 6 bases and J by 11 bases, 9 bases remained unmatched. The CDR3 reads CASSPPGTEAFF. CDR3 DNA: TGTGCCAGCAGCCCACCCGGGACAGAGGCTTTCTTT.

This sequence joins TRBV21-1 and TRBJ1-5; the DNA was not used to check the table's D call, TRBD1. TRBV21-1 is a recognized pseudogene. The CDR3 contains 21 residues. Here the CDR3 DNA reads TGTGCCAGCGACCTTCTTCTCAAAGGATGGACAGCGTTAAATAGCAATCAGCCCCAGCATTTT. Translation: CASDLLLKGWTALNSNQPQHF.

J is TRBJ2-7 and V is TRBV19, with 7 positions matching TRBD1. The V and J ends lost 8 bases and 5 bases, in that order; junction bases with no gene match: 30. The germline CDR1 and CDR2 sequences are LNHDA and SQIVND (reference sequence). The CDR3 contains 20 residues. The CDR3 nucleotides are TGTGCCAGTCCCTGGCCGACCGACAGGGCGGATCGCTTGACGGCGGACGAGCAGTACTTC. Its protein is CASPWPTDRADRLTADEQYF.

The chain joins TRBV11-2 to TRBJ2-7; 8 bases are shared with TRBD1. The J segment lost 0 bases and the V segment lost 5 bases, leaving 9 bases of the junction unmatched. Germline V CDR1 and CDR2: SGHAT, FQNNGV. This CDR3 contains 16 residues. The CDR3 DNA sequence: TGTGCCAGCAGCCGACCGGGACAGGATAGCTCCTACGAGCAGTACTTC. Translated: CASSRPGQDSSYEQYF. Full variable domain (missing parts from reference TRBV11-2 and TRBJ2-7): EAGVAQSPRYKIIEKRQSVAFWCNPISGHATLYWYQQILGQGPKLLIQFQNNGVVDDSQLPKDRFSAERLKGVDSTLKIQPAKLEDSAVYLCASSRPGQDSSYEQYFGPGTRLTVT.

The genes are TRBV5-1 and TRBJ1-2; 7 bases match TRBD1. The CDR3 consists of 13 residues. CDR1 and CDR2 from the germline V gene are SGHRS and YFSETQ. Unmatched junction bases numbered 6, after V lost 3 bases and J lost 7 bases. CDR3 amino acids: CASSSDRVRGYTF. As DNA, the CDR3 is TGCGCCAGCAGCTCAGACAGGGTTCGTGGCTACACCTTC.

V gene TRBV6-1 combines with J gene TRBJ2-5; D is perhaps TRBD2 (6 bases). CDR1 and CDR2 (germline): MNHNS, SASEGT. This CDR3 is built from 13 residues. V dropped 6 bases and J dropped 1 base, with 9 bases sitting between them. The CDR3: CASRGAGQETQYF. DNA of the CDR3: TGTGCCAGCAGAGGAGCGGGCCAAGAGACCCAGTACTTC.

The genes are TRBV5-1 and TRBJ2-5; D remains unclear. Germline CDR1 reads SGHRS; CDR2 reads YFSETQ. The V end was cut by 1 base, the J end by 3 bases, with 16 bases between. CDR3 size: 16 residues. CDR3 bases: TGCGCCAGCAGCTTGCAGCCGCCTATCGGAGAAGAGACCCAGTACTTC. Translation gives CASSLQPPIGEETQYF.

The chain recombines TRBV5-1 with TRBJ2-2, with D maybe TRBD1 (5 bases). Trimming took 3 bases from V and 0 from J, leaving 9 bases between them. CDR1 and CDR2 from the germline V gene are SGHRS and YFSETQ. This CDR3 contains 15 residues. The CDR3 sequence is CASSYRQPNTGELFF. Here the CDR3 DNA reads TGCGCCAGCAGCTATCGACAGCCGAACACCGGGGAGCTGTTTTTT. The full variable domain, completed using reference TRBV5-1 and TRBJ2-2, is KAGVTQTPRYLIKTRGQQVTLSCSPISGHRSVSWYQQTPGQGLQFLFEYFSETQRNKGNFPGRFSGRQFSNSRSEMNVSTLELGDSALYLCASSYRQPNTGELFFGEGSRLTVL.

This rearrangement joins TRBV6-5 to TRBJ2-7; D ambiguous. V shed 0 bases and J shed 2 bases, with 11 bases lying between them. The CDR3 covers 15 residues. The germline CDR1 and CDR2 sequences are MNHEY and SVGAGI. The CDR3 bases are TGTGCCAGCAGTTACTCGAGTATGAATCCCTACGAGCAGTACTTC. Translated, it gives CASSYSSMNPYEQYF.

The chain has TRBV30 and TRBJ2-5; TRBD2 agrees at 8 bases. Germline CDR1 reads GTSNPN; CDR2 reads SVGIG (reference sequence). This CDR3 has 16 amino acids. V lost 2 bases, J lost 1 base, and 9 bases stayed unmatched. Here the CDR3 DNA reads TGTGCCTGGAGTCACTCGGAGCGGGGGACCCAAGAGACCCAGTACTTC. Protein: CAWSHSERGTQETQYF.

V gene TRBV6-1 combines with J gene TRBJ2-5; maybe TRBD2 (5 bases). From germline, CDR1 is MNHNS and CDR2 SASEGT. CDR3 length: 15 amino acids. V lost 3 bases to trimming and J lost 9 bases, with 20 bases between them. The CDR3 is CASSESGRRLGSQYF. CDR3 in DNA: TGTGCCAGCAGTGAGAGCGGTCGGCGGTTAGGGTCCCAGTACTTC.

This chain joins TRBV13 and TRBJ2-3; 8 nucleotides line up with TRBD1. Unmatched junction bases numbered 3, after V lost 5 bases and J lost 2 bases. The CDR3 is made up of 14 amino acids. Germline V gives CDR1 PRHDT, CDR2 FYEKMQ (reference sequence). The CDR3 bases are TGTGCCAGCAGCCACAGGGGGATCACAGATACGCAGTATTTT. Translation gives CASSHRGITDTQYF.

The chain joins TRBV7-8 to TRBJ2-1; weak D call: TRBD2 (5 bases). Trimming shortened V by 1 base and J by 9 bases, and 10 bases separated the two germline ends. This CDR3 is built from 13 residues. The germline gives CDR1 SGHVS, CDR2 FQNEAQ. CDR3 bases: TGTGCCAGCAGCTTAGGGGCGACTACTGAGCAGTTCTTC. Its translation is CASSLGATTEQFF.

In its sample, this clone was seen a few times. The rearrangement uses TRBV19 and TRBJ1-5; a weak D match, TRBD1 (5 bases). The CDR3 runs to 17 residues. Trimming removed 3 bases at V and 1 base at J, with 16 bases between. Germline V gives CDR1 LNHDA, CDR2 SQIVND (reference sequence). CDR3 in amino acids: CASSIGGGSGSNQPQHF. The CDR3, as DNA: TGTGCCAGTAGTATCGGGGGGGGAAGTGGCAGCAATCAGCCCCAGCATTTT.